Detailed here is one T cell receptor beta chain. A junction end diverges from the germline sequence, so it may reflect a read error. This CDR3 contains 14 residues. Germline-derived CDR1 and CDR2 are SEHNR and FQNEAQ (reference sequence). The data stem from a study of breast tumors, draining lymph nodes, adjacent tissues. From the multiplex PCR reads, TCRdb called clonotypes with MiXCR, one entry per CDR3 protein. The sample lists some 53,000 distinct CDR3 sequences; roughly 39% were seen once. This TCR was recovered from a female donor with breast cancer. Some clones in this sample may be carry-over from other donors' samples. The sequencing input was breast tumor tissue. The chain combines TRBV7-9 with TRBJ2-7; D not resolved. Written as DNA, the CDR3 is TGTACCAGCAGCAGAGACCCAACCTCCTACGAGCAGTACTTC. Translated, it gives CTSSRDPTSYEQYF.